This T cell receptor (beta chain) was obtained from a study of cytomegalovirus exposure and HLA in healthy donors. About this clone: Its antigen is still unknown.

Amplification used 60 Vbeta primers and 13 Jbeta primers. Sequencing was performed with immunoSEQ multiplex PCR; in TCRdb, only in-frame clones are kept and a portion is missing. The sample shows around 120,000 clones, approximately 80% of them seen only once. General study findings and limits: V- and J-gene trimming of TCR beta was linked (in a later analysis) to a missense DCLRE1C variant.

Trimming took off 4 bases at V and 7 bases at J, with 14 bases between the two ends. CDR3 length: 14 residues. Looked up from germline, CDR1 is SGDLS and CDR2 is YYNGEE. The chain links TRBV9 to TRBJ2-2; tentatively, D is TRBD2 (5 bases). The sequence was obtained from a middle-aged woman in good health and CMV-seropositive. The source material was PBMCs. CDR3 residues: CASSYLAESGELFF. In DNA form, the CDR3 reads TGTGCCAGCAGCTACCTAGCTGAGAGCGGGGAGCTGTTTTTT. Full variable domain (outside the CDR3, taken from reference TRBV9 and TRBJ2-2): DSGVTQTPKHLITATGQRVTLRCSPRSGDLSVYWYQQSLDQGLQFLIQYYNGEERAKGNILERFSAQQFPDLHSELNLSSLELGDSALYFCASSYLAESGELFFGEGSRLTVL.